The present T cell receptor (beta chain) was sequenced within a study of blood T cell repertoires in COVID-19. Study at large: Acute and convalescent COVID-19 samples came from the United States, Italy and Spain. The analysed material was cDNA or gDNA that came from T cells, B-cell-depleted T cells, or PBMCs.

In the authors' methods: Cell counts per sample came from amplifying reference gene primers. Assay: immunoSEQ multiplex PCR; the TCRdb copy retains only in-frame clones and omits some. V and J calls and clone size follow that table, whereas D and trimming were derived from the DNA. The profile shows 120,000 or so clones, just under 85% of them singletons. The CDR3 covers 18 residues. Germline CDR1 is KGHDR and CDR2 is SFDVKD. V lost 4 bases and J lost 4; bases outside the gene matches: 13. This chain joins TRBV24-1 and TRBJ2-5; 11 bases map to TRBD1. Sequencing input: peripheral blood. This TCR was sampled from a woman in her 50s with acute or convalescent COVID-19. The CDR3 nucleotides read TGTGCCACCAGTGACTCTAACCCCGGGACAGGGGGGGTAGAGACCCAGTACTTC. This encodes CATSDSNPGTGGVETQYF.